These 16 T cell receptor beta chains were sequenced from one sample in a study of blood T cell repertoires in COVID-19. Sequencing used immunoSEQ multiplex PCR; TCRdb keeps in-frame clones, though not all of them. The sample shows around 100,000 clones, roughly 89% of them seen only once. The sequencing input was peripheral blood. The receptors come from a human donor in a cohort sampled during active COVID-19.

V and J are TRBV27 and TRBJ1-1; a possible D gene is TRBD1 (6 bases). CDR3 length equals 12 residues. Germline V gives CDR1 MNHEY, CDR2 SMNVEV (reference sequence). Between the trimmed V and J ends, which lost 7 bases and 10 bases, there was a span of 16 bases. The CDR3 loop is CASTEIGGGAFF. CDR3 DNA: TGTGCCAGCACCGAAATAGGGGGGGGAGCTTTCTTT.

The genes are TRBV25-1 and TRBJ2-2, with 7 bases matching TRBD1. The length of the CDR3 is 14 residues. Per germline, CDR1 MGHDK and CDR2 SYGVNS. The J segment lost 6 bases and the V segment lost 4 bases, leaving 5 bases of the junction unmatched. The DNA of the CDR3 is TGTGCCAGCAGTGGCGTAGGGGGCCCCGGGGAGCTGTTTTTT. Its protein product is CASSGVGGPGELFF.

The chain uses TRBV10-3 and TRBJ1-2; 8 positions agree with TRBD1. The CDR3 length is 15 residues. The J segment lost 3 bases and the V segment lost 5 bases, leaving 8 bases of the junction unmatched. Germline V gene data show CDR1 as ENHRY and CDR2 as SYGVKD. CDR3: CAISPQPTGDYGYTF. In nucleotides, the CDR3 is TGTGCCATCAGTCCCCAACCGACAGGGGACTATGGCTACACCTTC.

CDR3 protein: CASSPTAGGPRIYNEQFF. The DNA for the CDR3 is TGTGCCAGCAGCCCAACTGCGGGAGGGCCCCGAATCTACAATGAGCAGTTCTTC. The gene calls are TRBV9 and TRBJ2-1; 9 bases are a match to TRBD2. The germline CDR1 and CDR2 sequences are SGDLS and YYNGEE. V gave up 4 bases and J gave up 3 bases; unmatched junction bases: 14. The CDR3 is 18 residues long. Combining the CDR3 with reference TRBV9 and TRBJ2-1 gives the whole variable domain DSGVTQTPKHLITATGQRVTLRCSPRSGDLSVYWYQQSLDQGLQFLIQYYNGEERAKGNILERFSAQQFPDLHSELNLSSLELGDSALYFCASSPTAGGPRIYNEQFFGPGTRLTVL.

This clone occurred a few times. J is TRBJ2-7 and V is TRBV6-1; D is perhaps TRBD2 (7 bases). The V and J ends lost 4 bases and 5 bases respectively, with 21 bases between them. The CDR3 is made up of 16 amino acids. Germline assignment: CDR1 MNHNS and CDR2 SASEGT. CDR3 bases: TGTGCCAGCAGTGCACTCCATGGGGGGGGGCGGAACGAGCAGTACTTC. It yields the protein CASSALHGGGRNEQYF.

The chain is built from TRBV7-2 and TRBJ2-4, with 11 bases aligning to TRBD2. V shed 1 base, J shed 6 bases, and the junction held 5 bases outside the gene matches. The CDR3 has 16 amino acids. Germline-derived CDR1 and CDR2 are SGHTA and FQGNSA. The CDR3 protein is CASSLDGTSGGNIQYF. DNA for the CDR3: TGTGCCAGCAGCTTAGATGGCACTAGCGGGGGAAACATTCAGTACTTC.

V and J are TRBV5-1 and TRBJ2-3; 8 nucleotides line up with TRBD1. The CDR3 extends over 14 amino acids. The trim removed 3 bases at V and 5 bases at J, leaving 5 bases unmatched. Germline CDR1 and CDR2: SGHRS and YFSETQ. CDR3 bases: TGCGCCAGCAGCTCGACAGGGGCCGGAGATACGCAGTATTTT. Amino acids: CASSSTGAGDTQYF.

V is TRBV28 and J is TRBJ2-2; 12 bases align to TRBD2. The V gene end was trimmed by 7 bases and the J gene end by 5 bases; junction bases not matched to a gene: 17. CDR3 length: 19 amino acids. Germline V CDR1 and CDR2: MDHEN, SYDVKM. The CDR3 spells CASIPGRLAGGPRTGELFF. The CDR3 DNA reads TGTGCCAGCATCCCCGGAAGGCTAGCGGGAGGGCCGAGGACCGGGGAGCTGTTTTTT.

This clone was observed a single time. V gene TRBV5-5 combines with J gene TRBJ1-5; 8 bases align to TRBD1. Looked up from germline, CDR1 is SGHKS and CDR2 is YYEKEE (reference sequence). The junction had 11 bases not matched to a gene; V was cut back by 5 bases and J by 7 bases. The CDR3 is 15 amino acids. The CDR3 nucleotides are TGTGCCAGCAGACTCGGACAGGGAGGGAGCCAGCCCCAGCATTTT. This gives the protein CASRLGQGGSQPQHF.

The CDR3 region has the DNA TGTGCCAGCAGACGCCTAAAAGGCGGTGAAGCTTTCTTT. As protein: CASRRLKGGEAFF. V gene TRBV28 combines with J gene TRBJ1-1; D remains ambiguous. This CDR3 is built from 13 residues. V lost 6 bases and J 7 bases, leaving 15 bases between the germline ends. Germline assignment: CDR1 MDHEN and CDR2 SYDVKM.

This chain joins TRBV2 and TRBJ1-6, with TRBD1 identical over 7 bases. The germline V gene encodes CDR1 SNHLY and CDR2 FYNNEI. CDR3 length: 14 residues. V lost 9 bases to trimming and J lost 6 bases; unmatched junction nucleotides: 8. This CDR3 is CASYPDRANSPLHF. Written as DNA, the CDR3 is TGTGCCAGTTACCCCGACAGGGCTAATTCACCCCTCCACTTT.

The J gene is TRBJ1-2, the V gene TRBV25-1, with D possibly matching TRBD1 (5 bases). V was trimmed by 1 base and J by 7 bases, leaving 10 bases between them. Germline V gene lookup returns CDR1 MGHDK and CDR2 SYGVNS. The CDR3 contains 13 residues. Written as DNA, the CDR3 is TGTGCCAGCAGTGAATCCGTCCAGGGTGGCTACACCTTC. Amino acid sequence: CASSESVQGGYTF.

This sequence joins TRBV7-2 and TRBJ1-6, with D perhaps matching TRBD1 (5 bases). Germline V gives CDR1 SGHTA, CDR2 FQGNSA. Trimming removed 5 bases from V and 1 base from J, with 12 bases in between. There are 16 residues in the CDR3. The CDR3 is CASSHGRGSYNSPLHF. For the CDR3, the DNA is TGTGCCAGCAGCCACGGGAGGGGTTCCTATAATTCACCCCTCCACTTT.

The J gene is TRBJ1-6, the V gene TRBV18, with D unresolved. In germline, CDR1 is KGHSH, CDR2 LQKENI. The CDR3 consists of 12 residues. V shed 3 bases and J shed 10 bases, with 7 bases lying between them. The CDR3 nucleotides are TGTGCCAGCTCACCCCAAGAGTCACCCCTCCACTTT. Its translation: CASSPQESPLHF.

This clone was counted a single time. This chain uses TRBV2 with TRBJ2-3; 10 bases match TRBD2. The V and J ends lost 2 bases and 5 bases, in that order; junction bases with no gene match: 13. This CDR3 contains 18 residues. The V gene's germline CDR1 is SNHLY and CDR2 FYNNEI. As DNA, the CDR3 is TGTGCCAGCAGTGAAAGGGTTTTGCTAGCGGGAGCCGGAGATACGCAGTATTTT. Its protein is CASSERVLLAGAGDTQYF.

The chain has TRBV7-9 and TRBJ2-3; no clear D. The CDR3 runs to 15 residues. Trimming took 3 bases from V and 2 from J, leaving 12 bases between them. Germline CDR1 is SEHNR and CDR2 is FQNEAQ (reference sequence). CDR3 nucleotides: TGTGCCAGCAGCTTCACAGCTCCCACCACAGATACGCAGTATTTT. Its protein product is CASSFTAPTTDTQYF.